These T cell receptor beta chains were read from a single sample in a study of T-cell reconstitution after alpha-beta-depleted transplantation in children. TCRdb redid the calling of the PCR reads with MiXCR, one entry per CDR3 protein. The table lists 300,000 to 400,000 distinct CDR3 sequences, 16% of them singletons. The starting material was PBMCs, mostly from graft donor cells, obtained 360 days after TCRalphabeta/CD19-depleted stem cell transplant. Receptors were obtained from a male patient aged 2 to 10 who had a stem cell transplant for acute lymphoblastic leukemia, so the T cells may come from the graft donor. Both conserved end residues are part of each CDR3. A D gene is named only where the DNA matches it firmly. Clone sizes are given selectively: once, few, many, or a class where the clone is expanded.

TRBJ2-2,TRBV11-2,-,-,CASSLGGGGPSNTGELFF,TGTGCCAGCAGCTTAGGGGGAGGGGGCCCCTCGAACACCGGGGAGCTGTTTTTT
TRBJ2-1,TRBV4-2,-,few,CASSQDLPAWWLVRYNEQFF,TGTGCCAGCAGCCAAGATTTACCGGCTTGGTGGCTAGTCCGTTACAATGAGCAGTTCTTC
TRBJ2-7,TRBV11-2,-,-,CASSFLGSYEQYF,TGTGCCAGCAGCTTTTTAGGTTCCTACGAGCAGTACTTC
TRBJ2-3,TRBV29-1,TRBD1,many,CSAERTGTDTQYF,TGCAGCGCCGAACGGACAGGGACAGATACGCAGTATTTT
TRBJ1-4,TRBV12-3/TRBV12-4,-,-,CASSWSTNEKLFF,TGTGCCAGCAGTTGGTCAACTAATGAAAAACTGTTTTTT
TRBJ2-3,TRBV11-2,-,few,CASSHRWGATDTQYF,TGTGCCAGCAGCCACCGGTGGGGGGCCACAGATACGCAGTATTTT
TRBJ2-5,TRBV29-1,-,-,CSVDSSGKETQYF,TGCAGCGTTGACTCATCCGGAAAAGAGACCCAGTACTTC
TRBJ1-4,TRBV12-3/TRBV12-4,-,few,CASSQGGSREKLFF,TGTGCCAGCAGCCAAGGAGGGTCCCGGGAAAAACTGTTTTTT
TRBJ2-2,TRBV5-1,TRBD2,few,CASSFLAGTNTGELFF,TGCGCCAGCAGCTTTCTAGCGGGAACGAACACCGGGGAGCTGTTTTTT
TRBJ2-5,TRBV10-3,-,few,CAIRGQIQETQYF,TGTGCCATCAGAGGACAGATACAAGAGACCCAGTACTTC
TRBJ2-5,TRBV7-2,TRBD2,-,CASSLALGRIAGGPGQETQYF,TGTGCCAGCAGCTTAGCCCTAGGACGGATAGCGGGAGGGCCAGGGCAAGAGACCCAGTACTTC
TRBJ2-3,TRBV27,TRBD2,few,CASSPTGLAGPTDTQYF,TGTGCCAGCAGCCCGACGGGACTAGCGGGACCCACAGATACGCAGTATTTT
TRBJ2-5,TRBV9,-,-,CASSGRGARETQHF,TGTGCCAGCAGCGGTCGGGGGGCGAGGGAGACCCAGCACTTC
TRBJ2-1,TRBV4-2,TRBD2,few,CASSQLAGDGDEQFF,TGTGCCAGCAGCCAACTAGCGGGAGATGGGGATGAGCAGTTCTTC
TRBJ2-7,TRBV6-2/TRBV6-3,TRBD1,few,CASSYSDRVHEQYF,TGTGCCAGCAGTTACTCGGACAGGGTCCACGAGCAGTACTTC
TRBJ1-2,TRBV7-2,-,-,CASKGGLLYGYTF,TGTGCCAGCAAGGGGGGTCTTCTATATGGCTACACCTTC
TRBJ2-2,TRBV12-3/TRBV12-4,TRBD2,few,CASRVGTSGSLGELFF,TGTGCCAGCAGGGTCGGGACTAGCGGGAGTCTCGGGGAGCTGTTTTTT
TRBJ1-4,TRBV6-5,-,-,CASSRLRPADEKLFF,TGTGCCAGCAGCCGGTTGAGACCAGCGGATGAAAAACTGTTTTTT
TRBJ2-1,TRBV20-1,-,many,CSARVVTRYNEQFF,TGCAGTGCTAGAGTTGTGACTAGGTACAATGAGCAGTTCTTC
TRBJ2-1,TRBV6-2/TRBV6-3,TRBD2,-,CASSYSSLLAQTYNEQFF,TGTGCCAGCAGTTACTCCAGTCTACTAGCGCAGACCTACAATGAGCAGTTCTTC
TRBJ1-5,TRBV12-3/TRBV12-4,-,-,CASSPPFIGGNQPQHF,TGTGCCAGCAGTCCCCCCTTTATAGGCGGCAATCAGCCCCAGCATTTT